The present entry profiles one TCR beta chain with its context. Its antigen is undetermined. This entry belongs to a study of cytomegalovirus exposure and HLA in healthy donors. The CDR3 has 16 residues. V shed 4 bases and J shed 7 bases, with 21 bases lying between them. Germline CDR1 reads SGHNT; CDR2 reads YYREEE (reference sequence). Study results and caveats: Most sequenced TCRs were rare (though some public TCRs occurred in many donors). There were 150 to 200 TCR beta chains listed as cytomegalovirus-associated. Sequencing depth across donors, presence/absence analyses assumed, was roughly uniform.

The PCR was carried out with 60 Vbeta primers and 13 Jbeta primers. Here immunoSEQ multiplex PCR was the method, and the copy in TCRdb shows in-frame clones only, minus some. The sample holds around 250,000 clones, about 93% seen once. The chain joins TRBV5-4 to TRBJ2-1, with D possibly being TRBD2 (5 bases). The origin of this receptor is a girl aged 2-15 years in good health and CMV-seronegative. The sequenced sample was PBMCs. DNA for the CDR3: TGTGCCAGCAGCGTACCTCGTCTTCCTAGCAGAAATGAGCAGTTCTTC. Its translation: CASSVPRLPSRNEQFF.